The source of this TCR beta chain is a study of metastatic and nonmetastatic thyroid tumors. Looking at the study overall: Patients with malignant and benign thyroid disease provided blood and tumor or nodule tissue, whose repertoires were compared.

Concerning this clone: Its target is not known. A clone one base away is much larger, so this may be a read error.

How the authors handled the data: A classifier for distant metastasis in papillary thyroid cancer was constructed using CDR3 differences observed across clinicopathological groups. MiXCR reprocessed the PCR reads for TCRdb. The V and J calls follow TCRdb's processing rather than the paper's. The sample lists 42,000 or so clones, 18% seen once, with approximately 13% in the top ten. The entire patient cohort was treatment-naive prior to thyroid surgery. Study-level results: A significant increase in TCR beta diversity was reportedly seen in malignant thyroid tumors relative to benign nodules, in blood and tumor.

The CDR3 spans 15 residues. Germline CDR1 MNHNS, CDR2 SASEGT. The TCR comes from a female donor with papillary thyroid cancer or a benign thyroid nodule (not recorded which). Some clones in this sample may be carry-over from other donors' samples. The chain carries TRBV6-1 and TRBJ1-4; 7 bases line up with TRBD1. Sequenced input: tumor tissue. The CDR3 bases are TGTGCCAGCAGCCCCCCGGGACAGCGAGGGGAAAAAATGTTTTTT. As protein: CASSPPGQRGEKMFF.